The 10 T cell receptor beta chains below all came from one sample that was sequenced in a study of cytomegalovirus exposure and HLA in healthy donors. The PCR made use of 60 Vbeta and 13 Jbeta primers. Generated by immunoSEQ multiplex PCR, the TCRdb table keeps only in-frame clones and is missing some. The sample consists of 65,000 to 85,000 clones, around four fifths of them appearing once. The sequencing sample was made of PBMCs. These TCRs come from a man aged 45-65 years in good health and CMV-seropositive.

The CDR3 DNA follows: TGTGCCAGTAGTATCGGACAGGGCCCAGATACGCAGTATTTT. This gives the protein CASSIGQGPDTQYF. This chain links TRBV19 with TRBJ2-3; 8 positions match TRBD1. The CDR3 has 14 amino acids. V shed 3 bases and J 4 bases; nucleotides not matched to a gene: 3. CDR1 and CDR2 from the germline V gene are LNHDA and SQIVND (reference sequence).

This clone was detected only a few times. The chain recombines TRBV14 with TRBJ2-7; tentatively, D is TRBD2 (6 bases). CDR1 and CDR2 from the germline V gene are SGHDN and FVKESK. The CDR3 loop spans 12 amino acids. Trimming took 4 bases from V and 7 from J, leaving 11 bases between them. CDR3 in amino acids: CASSPGSWEQYF. The CDR3 DNA sequence: TGTGCCAGCAGCCCCGGGAGCTGGGAGCAGTACTTC.

Remarks on this clone: The sample contains more than one DNA sequence encoding this CDR3. The genes are TRBV6-6 and TRBJ2-7; 7 nucleotides align to TRBD2. The CDR3 has 13 residues. V was clipped by 7 bases and J by 6 bases; unmatched bases: 9. Germline CDR1 and CDR2: MNHNY and SVGAGI (reference sequence). DNA for the CDR3: TGTGCCAGCACCCTGGCGGGAGAGCGCGAGCAGTACTTC. Its translation is CASTLAGEREQYF.

The V call is TRBV5-8, the J call TRBJ2-3, with 13 bases that match TRBD2. This CDR3 has 17 amino acids. Germline CDR1 reads SGHTS; CDR2 reads YDEGEE. Trimming took 5 bases from V and 3 from J; bases not matched to a gene: 9. CDR3 residues: CASSGLAGVTVTDTQYF. The CDR3 region has the DNA TGTGCCAGCAGTGGACTAGCGGGAGTCACGGTGACAGATACGCAGTATTTT. The whole variable domain, remainder taken from reference TRBV5-8 and TRBJ2-3, is EAGVTQSPTHLIKTRGQQATLRCSPISGHTSVYWYQQALGLGLQFLLWYDEGEERNRGNFPPRFSGRQFPNYSSELNVNALELEDSALYLCASSGLAGVTVTDTQYFGPGTRLTVL.

The V call is TRBV9, the J call TRBJ2-1; 10 nucleotides align to TRBD1. Germline CDR1 reads SGDLS; CDR2 reads YYNGEE. The CDR3 length is 15 residues. The J segment lost 6 bases and the V segment lost 3 bases, leaving 6 bases of the junction unmatched. CDR3 DNA sequence: TGTGCCAGCAGCGCCCAGACAGGGGGCTTCAATGAGCAGTTCTTC. The encoded protein is CASSAQTGGFNEQFF.

V usage is TRBV2 and J usage is TRBJ2-3, with TRBD2 matching over 7 bases. Unmatched junction bases numbered 16, after V lost 6 bases and J lost 4 bases. Per germline, CDR1 SNHLY and CDR2 FYNNEI. The CDR3 sequence is 17 residues long. The CDR3 bases are TGTGCCAGCAGCCCCGACCCACCGGGAGGTGAGTCAGATACGCAGTATTTT. Protein: CASSPDPPGGESDTQYF.

The CDR3 region is CASSMEVAGGPYF. CDR3 bases: TGTGCCAGCAGCATGGAGGTAGCGGGAGGTCCCTACTTC. V is TRBV5-8 and J is TRBJ2-7, with TRBD2 identical over 10 bases. This CDR3 is 13 amino acids long. Germline-derived CDR1 and CDR2 are SGHTS and YDEGEE. The J segment lost 13 bases and the V segment lost 4 bases, leaving 11 bases of the junction unmatched. The whole variable domain, filled in from reference TRBV5-8 and TRBJ2-7, reads EAGVTQSPTHLIKTRGQQATLRCSPISGHTSVYWYQQALGLGLQFLLWYDEGEERNRGNFPPRFSGRQFPNYSSELNVNALELEDSALYLCASSMEVAGGPYFGPGTRLTVT.

The gene calls are TRBV23-1 and TRBJ1-6; 9 nucleotides match TRBD1. TRBV23-1 qualifies as an ORF whose function is uncertain. Trimming at V came to 3 bases and at J to 3 bases, leaving 6 bases not matched to a gene. The CDR3 runs to 17 residues. CDR3 sequence: CASSHPGQGCYNSPLHF. DNA of the CDR3: TGCGCCAGCAGTCACCCGGGACAGGGTTGCTATAATTCACCCCTCCACTTT.

The DNA for the CDR3 is TGCGCCAGCAGCGTAGGTTTCGGGGATGAAAAACTGTTTTTT. It is translated as CASSVGFGDEKLFF. The chain carries TRBV5-1 and TRBJ1-4; D not certain. V was pared by 4 bases and J by 6 bases, with 13 bases between. Germline V gives CDR1 SGHRS, CDR2 YFSETQ. This CDR3 has 14 amino acids. Complete variable domain (other parts from reference TRBV5-1 and TRBJ1-4): KAGVTQTPRYLIKTRGQQVTLSCSPISGHRSVSWYQQTPGQGLQFLFEYFSETQRNKGNFPGRFSGRQFSNSRSEMNVSTLELGDSALYLCASSVGFGDEKLFFGSGTQLSVL.

Comments on this clone: One end of the junction is discordant with germline, which a read error may explain. CDR3 nucleotides: TGTTCCAGCAGCTCGACTAGCGGGAGCGCAAATGAGCAGTTCTTC. This encodes CSSSSTSGSANEQFF. The gene calls are TRBV7-9 and TRBJ2-1; 12 nucleotides agree with TRBD2. Germline loops: CDR1 SEHNR, CDR2 FQNEAQ (reference sequence). CDR3 size: 15 residues.